The TCR beta chain under discussion was sequenced for a study of blood T cell repertoires in COVID-19. The wider study: Spain, Italy and the United States supplied samples that represented acute and convalescent COVID-19. Sample material is recorded as cDNA or gDNA derived from T cells, B-cell-depleted T cells, or PBMCs.

Original processing methods: Quantification of nucleated cells was approximated via reference gene primer amplification. Profiled with immunoSEQ multiplex PCR; TCRdb holds only in-frame clones, not every one. From that table come the V and J calls and clone size; the DNA was used to work out D and trimming. The data show some 150,000 clones, with approximately 81% seen just once and roughly 2.7% held by the top ten. V gave up 5 bases and J gave up 4 bases; unmatched junction bases: 3. The CDR3 totals 13 residues. Germline loops: CDR1 SEHNR, CDR2 FQNEAQ (reference sequence). The sequence was collected from a human donor with acute or convalescent COVID-19. The donor label of this sample is uncertain. The chain joins TRBV7-9 to TRBJ1-1; 8 bases map to TRBD1. Source material: peripheral blood. The CDR3 sequence: CASSQGASTEAFF. In DNA form, the CDR3 reads TGTGCCAGCAGCCAGGGGGCGAGCACTGAAGCTTTCTTT.